The sequence of this T cell receptor (beta chain) was determined in a study of CD8+ T cells in alopecia areata. For the study at large: Treatment of the treated patients consisted of oral tofacitinib, 5 to 10 mg twice daily.

V shed 5 bases and J shed 9 bases, with 17 bases lying between them. Germline V gives CDR1 SGHVS, CDR2 FNYEAQ. The CDR3 runs to 14 residues. A note on this clone: What it binds is not known.

T lymphocytes (CD4+ and CD8+) were sorted from PBMCs. Once RNA had been extracted, it was reverse transcribed into cDNA to act as the sequencing template. Clones were read by immunoSEQ multiplex PCR, and TCRdb kept only the in-frame ones, dropping some. This sample carries 45,000 to 70,000 clones, around 96% of them seen once, and the ten largest clones take approximately 24%. Points from the study as a whole: Higher clonality than in normal scalp was seen in lesional scalp, especially alopecia totalis/universalis.

The sequencing here drew on CD8+ T cells sorted from blood, taken at week 0. The sequence was obtained from a human donor with alopecia areata. This rearrangement joins TRBV7-6 to TRBJ2-1; the D call may be TRBD1 or TRBD2 (6 bases each). CDR3 protein: CASSPRGDGGEQFF. The CDR3 DNA follows: TGTGCCAGCAGCCCCAGGGGTGACGGGGGTGAGCAGTTCTTC.